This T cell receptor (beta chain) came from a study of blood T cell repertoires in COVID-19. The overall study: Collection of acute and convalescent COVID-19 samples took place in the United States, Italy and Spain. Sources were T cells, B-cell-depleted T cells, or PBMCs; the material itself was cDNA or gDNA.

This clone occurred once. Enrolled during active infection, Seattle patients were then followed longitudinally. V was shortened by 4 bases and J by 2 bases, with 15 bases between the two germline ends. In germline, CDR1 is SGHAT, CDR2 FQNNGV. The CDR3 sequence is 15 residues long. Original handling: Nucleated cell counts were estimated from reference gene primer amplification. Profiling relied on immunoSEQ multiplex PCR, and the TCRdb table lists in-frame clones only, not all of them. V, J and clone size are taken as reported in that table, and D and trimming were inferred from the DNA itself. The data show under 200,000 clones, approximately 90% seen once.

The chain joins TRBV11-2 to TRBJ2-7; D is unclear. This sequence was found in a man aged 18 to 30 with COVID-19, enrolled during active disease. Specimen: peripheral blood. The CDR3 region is CASSYHPTPTYEQYF. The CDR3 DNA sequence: TGTGCCAGCAGCTACCACCCTACCCCCACCTACGAGCAGTACTTC.